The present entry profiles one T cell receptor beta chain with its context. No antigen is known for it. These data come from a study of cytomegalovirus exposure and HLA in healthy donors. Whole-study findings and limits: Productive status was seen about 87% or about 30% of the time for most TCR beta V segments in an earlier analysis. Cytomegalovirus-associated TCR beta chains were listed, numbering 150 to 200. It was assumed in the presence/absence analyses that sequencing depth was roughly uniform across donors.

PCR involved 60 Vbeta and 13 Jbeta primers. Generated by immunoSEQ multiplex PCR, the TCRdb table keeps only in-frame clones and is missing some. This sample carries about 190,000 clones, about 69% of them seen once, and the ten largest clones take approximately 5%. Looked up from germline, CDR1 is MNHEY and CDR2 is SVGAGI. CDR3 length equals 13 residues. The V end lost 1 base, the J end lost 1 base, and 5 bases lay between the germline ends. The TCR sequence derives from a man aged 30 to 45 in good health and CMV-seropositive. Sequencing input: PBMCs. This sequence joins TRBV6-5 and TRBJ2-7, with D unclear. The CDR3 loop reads CASSYLSSYEQYF. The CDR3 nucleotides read TGTGCCAGCAGTTACTTGAGTTCCTACGAGCAGTACTTC.